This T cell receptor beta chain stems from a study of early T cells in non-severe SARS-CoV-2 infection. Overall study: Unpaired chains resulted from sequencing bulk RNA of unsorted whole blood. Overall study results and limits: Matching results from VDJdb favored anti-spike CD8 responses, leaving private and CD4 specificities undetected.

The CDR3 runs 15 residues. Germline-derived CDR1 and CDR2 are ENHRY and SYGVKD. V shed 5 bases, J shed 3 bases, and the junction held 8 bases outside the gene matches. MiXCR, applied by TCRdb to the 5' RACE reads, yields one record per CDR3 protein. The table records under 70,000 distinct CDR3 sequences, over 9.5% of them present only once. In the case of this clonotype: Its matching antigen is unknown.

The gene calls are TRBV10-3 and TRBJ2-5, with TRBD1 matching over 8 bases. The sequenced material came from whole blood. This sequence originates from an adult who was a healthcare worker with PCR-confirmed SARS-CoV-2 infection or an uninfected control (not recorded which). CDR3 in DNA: TGTGCCATCAGTTACGGCGGGACAGGAGAAGAGACCCAGTACTTC. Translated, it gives CAISYGGTGEETQYF.